The rows below give T cell receptor beta chains drawn from one sample of a study of Graves' ophthalmopathy and Graves' hyperthyroidism. TCRdb re-analysed the multiplex PCR reads in MiXCR, keeping a single row per CDR3 protein. Of 400,000 or so distinct CDR3 sequences in the sample, approximately 15% were seen once. The source material was peripheral blood. The source of these receptors is a woman aged 18-29 years with stable Graves' hyperthyroidism. The CDR3 runs from the conserved cysteine through the conserved F or W. D genes are given only for firm matches. Clone size is given for some rows only: seen once, a few or many times, or a class if the clone is expanded.

size	D	J	V	DNA	CDR3
many	TRBD1	TRBJ2-7	TRBV6-1	TGTGCCAGCAGTGAACGCGACAGGGGGCCGGTGGAGCAGTACTTC	CASSERDRGPVEQYF
-	TRBD1	TRBJ2-7	TRBV10-3	TGTGCCACCCGGCCTTGGGACAGGGAGGGCTTCTACGAGCAGTACTTC	CATRPWDREGFYEQYF
many	-	TRBJ2-4	TRBV2	TGTGCCAGCAGTGAGGGAGGCAAGTACTTC	CASSEGGKYF
few	-	TRBJ2-7	TRBV5-1	TGCGCCAGCAGTTTGTGGGGATACAGGGTCGGAGCTTCCTACGAGCAGTACTTC	CASSLWGYRVGASYEQYF
many	-	TRBJ1-2	TRBV7-2	TGTGCCAGCAGCTCGATGAGGGCCCAAGGCTACACCTTC	CASSSMRAQGYTF
many	-	TRBJ1-1	TRBV6-5	TGTGCCAGCAGTTACTCCCCCAACCCAGACCACGGAGCTTTCTTT	CASSYSPNPDHGAFF
-	-	TRBJ1-5	TRBV6-2/TRBV6-3	TGTGCCAGCAGTTACACGCGGCACCAGCCCCAGCATTTT	CASSYTRHQPQHF
-	TRBD1	TRBJ2-7	TRBV11-2	TGTGCCAGCCTTAGGCGGGACAGGGTGAGGGAGCAGTACTTC	CASLRRDRVREQYF
many	-	TRBJ1-1	TRBV20-1	TGCAGTGCTAGAGGAGGAGGGCTGAACACTGAAGCTTTCTTT	CSARGGGLNTEAFF
few	TRBD2	TRBJ2-7	TRBV20-1	TGCAGTGCACTGACTAGCGGGGGTGCCTACGAGCAGTACTTC	CSALTSGGAYEQYF
many	-	TRBJ1-1	TRBV19	TGTGCCACCCTGAGGGGCCCGGTGAACACTGAAGCTTTCTTT	CATLRGPVNTEAFF
few	-	TRBJ1-5	TRBV5-5	TGTGCCAGCAGCGAAAGACATATTAGCAATCAGCCCCAGCATTTT	CASSERHISNQPQHF
many	-	TRBJ2-5	TRBV7-9	TGTGCCAGCAGCCGGGACACCGACCAAGAGACCCAGTACTTC	CASSRDTDQETQYF
many	TRBD1	TRBJ2-7	TRBV7-2	TGTGCCAGCAGCTTCCGGGACAGGGGCTACGAGCAGTACTTC	CASSFRDRGYEQYF
-	-	TRBJ1-6	TRBV19	TGTGCCAGTAGTATAGAGACTACCAATTCACCCCTCCACTTT	CASSIETTNSPLHF
-	-	TRBJ2-7	TRBV2	TGTGCCAGCAGTGAAGTGGCGGGACACTCCTACGAGCAGTACTTC	CASSEVAGHSYEQYF
many	-	TRBJ1-1	TRBV6-2/TRBV6-3	TGTGCCAGCAGTTATAAGGGGTCCACTGAAGCTTTCTTT	CASSYKGSTEAFF
-	-	TRBJ2-6	TRBV28	TGTGCCAGCAGTTCCTCCATGGGCCTCTCTGGGGCCAACGTCCTGACTTTC	CASSSSMGLSGANVLTF
many	-	TRBJ1-1	TRBV10-3	TGTGCCATCAGTGTGGGCTTTATAGGGAACACTGAAGCTTTCTTT	CAISVGFIGNTEAFF
many	TRBD2	TRBJ2-7	TRBV20-1	TGCAGTGCCACCCTGAAGCGGGACTACGAGCAGTACTTC	CSATLKRDYEQYF
many	-	TRBJ2-7	TRBV20-1	TGCAGTGCTATCAGCTCCTCTCCAAGCTCCTACGAGCAGTACTTC	CSAISSSPSSYEQYF
many	-	TRBJ1-2	TRBV29-1	TGCAGCGTTGGGGAAATAGGAGGCTATGGCTACACCTTC	CSVGEIGGYGYTF
many	-	TRBJ2-7	TRBV5-1	TGCGCCAGCAGCCCTTCAGGGAGTCCCTACGAGCAGTACTTC	CASSPSGSPYEQYF
many	-	TRBJ2-2	TRBV10-1	TGCGCCAGCAGTGAGCTGCCCAGCACCGGGGAGCTGTTTTTT	CASSELPSTGELFF
many	TRBD2	TRBJ2-4	TRBV3-1	TGTGCCAGCAGCCGAAATCCGGGGGGAGCAACCAAAAACATTCAGTACTTC	CASSRNPGGATKNIQYF
many	TRBD1	TRBJ1-1	TRBV29-1	TGCAGCGTTGAAGAGTCTAGGCAGGGGGCGACAGCTTTCTTT	CSVEESRQGATAFF
many	TRBD1	TRBJ1-2	TRBV6-1	TGTGCCAGCAGCAACGGACAGGGGGCGGAAGATGGCTACACCTTC	CASSNGQGAEDGYTF
few	TRBD2	TRBJ2-7	TRBV29-1	TGCAGCGTTTCCGTTCCCGGGACTAGAGCTTACTACGAGCAGTACTTC	CSVSVPGTRAYYEQYF
many	-	TRBJ2-7	TRBV6-1	TGTGCCAGCAGGAAACTAGCTTCCTACGAGCAGTACTTC	CASRKLASYEQYF
-	TRBD1	TRBJ1-1	TRBV7-2	TGTGCCAGCAGCTTAGGCCAAGGGGGCTCTGGTACTGAAGCTTTCTTT	CASSLGQGGSGTEAFF
-	TRBD2	TRBJ2-7	TRBV20-1	TGCAGTGCTAGGGACCAGCGGGAGGGTGTGTACGAGCAGTACTTC	CSARDQREGVYEQYF
many	-	TRBJ2-2	TRBV28	TGTGCCAGCAGTCTCGAGGACCGGAACACCGGGGAGCTGTTTTTT	CASSLEDRNTGELFF
many	-	TRBJ2-5	TRBV5-1	TGCGCCAGCAGCTTGGCTACCCAAGAGACCCAGTACTTC	CASSLATQETQYF
-	-	TRBJ1-1	TRBV13	TGTGCCAGCAGCCACCGGGCCCAGAACACTGAAGCTTTCTTT	CASSHRAQNTEAFF
few	TRBD1	TRBJ1-5	TRBV2	TGTGCCAGCAGGAACGACAGGGGAAGCAATCAGCCCCAGCATTTT	CASRNDRGSNQPQHF
-	-	TRBJ1-6	TRBV6-1	TGTGCCAGCAGTGAAGGGCGGCGGCAATCCTATAATTCACCCCTCCACTTT	CASSEGRRQSYNSPLHF
many	TRBD1	TRBJ1-2	TRBV7-2	TGTGCCAGCAGCTCGTACAGGGGTGGCTACACCTTC	CASSSYRGGYTF
many	-	TRBJ2-7	TRBV20-1	TGCAGTGCTAGAGGTCACCCCTACGAGCAGTACTTC	CSARGHPYEQYF
many	TRBD1	TRBJ1-2	TRBV9	TGTGCCAGCAGCACACTTTACCGGGACAGGGCAGGAATGGTGGTTGGCTACACCTTC	CASSTLYRDRAGMVVGYTF
many	-	TRBJ2-7	TRBV20-1	TGCAGTGCTAGAAGGCCGGGGCCCTACGAGCAGTACTTC	CSARRPGPYEQYF
many	TRBD1	TRBJ2-5	TRBV9	TGTGCCAGCAGCGACCTCCCTGGGGACAGCAATTTCCAAGAGACCCAGTACTTC	CASSDLPGDSNFQETQYF
many	-	TRBJ2-7	TRBV6-1	TGTGCCTCGAGGCCGGACTACTACGAGCAGTACTTC	CASRPDYYEQYF
many	-	TRBJ1-2	TRBV20-1	TGCAGTGCTAGAGCCAGTTGGGGGGCAGGCCTCAACTATGGCTACACCTTC	CSARASWGAGLNYGYTF
once	TRBD1	TRBJ1-5	TRBV6-5	TGTGCCAGCAGTTACCCCGGGACAGGGCGTAATCAGCCCCAGCATTTT	CASSYPGTGRNQPQHF
many	TRBD1	TRBJ1-2	TRBV4-1	TGCGCCAGCAGCCAAGAAGTAATTAGGCACAGGGGGGTTTATGGCTACACCTTC	CASSQEVIRHRGVYGYTF
many	TRBD2	TRBJ2-7	TRBV12-3/TRBV12-4	TGTGCCAGCAGTTTCGGGGGGGCCTCCCACGAGCAGTACTTC	CASSFGGASHEQYF
few	TRBD1	TRBJ1-6	TRBV19	TGTGCCAGTAGTATCCGGCCAGGGGGAAATTCACCCCTCCACTTT	CASSIRPGGNSPLHF
many	-	TRBJ2-5	TRBV24-1	TGTGCCACCAGTGGTCCCAGGGAGAGAGAGACCCAGTACTTC	CATSGPRERETQYF
many	-	TRBJ2-7	TRBV20-1	TGCAGTGCTCCCTCCGCGGAGGGCTACGAGCAGTACTTC	CSAPSAEGYEQYF